The T cell receptor beta chain under discussion was sequenced for a study of vaccination and CD4 T cells after COVID-19. Overall study results and limits: Relatively small numbers of convalescent patients were studied, with no early post-infection timepoints included. A nonsignificant rise from around 20 to 38 was seen in the median number of SARS-CoV-2-reactive clonotypes.

Scientists ran DNA taken from cultured CD4+ T cells through the Oncomine TCR Beta short-read assay for sequencing. TCRdb ran MiXCR on the PCR reads and lists one entry per CDR3 protein. This table holds around 7,000 distinct CDR3 sequences, approximately 41% found once. With respect to this clonotype: Antigen specificity is unknown.

Documented treatment: roughly 10-day PBMC culture with coronavirus spike peptide pools or control peptides (ViraFEST assay). An unexposed donor provided the CD4+ T cells, which were collected before the COVID-19 pandemic (2011-2018). With SARS-CoV-2 S/N and four cold-coronavirus spikes, unexposed-donor CD4+ T cells were probed, cells permitting. In germline, CDR1 is SGHRS, CDR2 YFSETQ. Trimming cost V 5 bases and J 2 bases; bases outside gene matches: 3. This CDR3 spans 13 amino acids. V is TRBV5-1 and J is TRBJ2-5; 7 bases align to TRBD2. This clonotype originated in a human donor in good health. Sequencing was carried out using CD4+ T cells from blood, cultured in vitro. The CDR3 nucleotides read TGCGCCAGCAGGGGAGGGGTTCAAGAGACCCAGTACTTC. Translating it yields CASRGGVQETQYF.